This section outlines one T cell receptor (beta chain) sequence together with its context. This record comes from a study of blood T cell repertoires in COVID-19. Study details: From the United States, Italy and Spain came samples of acute and convalescent COVID-19. PBMCs, B-cell-depleted T cells, or T cells provided the cDNA or gDNA that made up the material.

Categorization into cohorts depended on clinical history that participants reported. Recovery meant two consecutive negative NP/OP PCR tests, professional clearance, or resolved symptoms. The CDR3 is 13 residues long. CDR1 is SGHVS and CDR2 is FNYEAQ in the germline V gene. V gave up 4 bases and J gave up 7 bases, with 13 bases separating them. Profiled with immunoSEQ multiplex PCR; TCRdb holds only in-frame clones, not every one. The sample has 130,000 or so clones; about 80% are singletons. The chain combines TRBV7-6 with TRBJ1-2; D may be TRBD1 (5 bases). The clonotype originates from a man in his forties or fifties who had recovered from COVID-19. The sample taken for sequencing was PBMCs or T cells enriched from blood (not recorded which). As DNA, the CDR3 is TGTGCCAGCAGCTCCCCTGGGGGGGGTGGCTACACCTTC. Translating gives CASSSPGGGGYTF.